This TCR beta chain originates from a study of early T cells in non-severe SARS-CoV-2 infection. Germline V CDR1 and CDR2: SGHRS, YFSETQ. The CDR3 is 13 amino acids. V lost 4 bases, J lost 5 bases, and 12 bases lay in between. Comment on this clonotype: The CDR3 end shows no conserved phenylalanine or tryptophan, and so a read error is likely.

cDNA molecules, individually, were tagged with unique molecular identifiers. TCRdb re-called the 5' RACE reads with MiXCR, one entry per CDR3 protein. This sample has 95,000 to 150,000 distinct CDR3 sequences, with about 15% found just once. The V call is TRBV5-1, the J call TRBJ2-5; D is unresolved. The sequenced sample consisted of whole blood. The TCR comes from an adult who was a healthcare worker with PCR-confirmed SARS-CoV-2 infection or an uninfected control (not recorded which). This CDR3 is CASSPDRVETQYL. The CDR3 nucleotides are TGCGCCAGCAGCCCGGACCGAGTGGAGACCCAGTACCTC.